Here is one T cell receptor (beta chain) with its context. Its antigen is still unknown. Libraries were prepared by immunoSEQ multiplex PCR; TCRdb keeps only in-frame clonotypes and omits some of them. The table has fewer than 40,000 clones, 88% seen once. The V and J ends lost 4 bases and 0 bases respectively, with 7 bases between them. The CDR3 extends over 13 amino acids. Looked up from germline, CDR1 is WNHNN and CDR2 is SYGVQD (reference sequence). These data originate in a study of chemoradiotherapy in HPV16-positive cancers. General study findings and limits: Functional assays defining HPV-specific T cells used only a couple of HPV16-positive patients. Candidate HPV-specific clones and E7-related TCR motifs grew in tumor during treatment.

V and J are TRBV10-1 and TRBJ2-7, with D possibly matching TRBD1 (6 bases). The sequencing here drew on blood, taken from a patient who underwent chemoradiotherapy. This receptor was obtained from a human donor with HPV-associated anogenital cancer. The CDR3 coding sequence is TGCGCCAGCAGTGGGACAGACTCCTACGAGCAGTACTTC. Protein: CASSGTDSYEQYF.